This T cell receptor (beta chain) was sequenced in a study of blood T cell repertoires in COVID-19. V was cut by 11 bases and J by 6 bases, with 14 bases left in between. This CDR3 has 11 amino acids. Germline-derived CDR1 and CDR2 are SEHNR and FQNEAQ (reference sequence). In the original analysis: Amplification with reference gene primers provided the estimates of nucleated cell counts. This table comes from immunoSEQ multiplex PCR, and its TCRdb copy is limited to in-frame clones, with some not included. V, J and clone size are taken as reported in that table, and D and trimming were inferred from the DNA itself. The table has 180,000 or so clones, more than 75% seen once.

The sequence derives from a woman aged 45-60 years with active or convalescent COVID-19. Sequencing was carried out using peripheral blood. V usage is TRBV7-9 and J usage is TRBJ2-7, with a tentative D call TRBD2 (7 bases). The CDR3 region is CAGGGPVEQYF. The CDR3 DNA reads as TGTGCCGGCGGGGGCCCCGTCGAGCAGTACTTC.